Shown below are 27 T cell receptor beta chains from a single sample sequenced in a study of PD-1 blockade in classical Hodgkin lymphoma (dated by TCRdb to about 2020). Receptor libraries were prepared by the immunoSEQ multiplex PCR assay. TCRdb's version of the immuneACCESS table is confined to in-frame rearrangements and falls short of the full clone set. An unresolved V gene accounts for under half of the shortfall where checked; the remainder is of unknown origin. The sample table shows about 32,000 clones, and 88% are seen once. The ten largest make up roughly 1.2% of the sample. Interpreted using the paper, the time point label stands for: newly diagnosed, previously untreated cHL patient sample. A Miltenyi CD4+ T cell isolation kit was used for magnetic negative selection to purify CD4+ T cells from thawed PBMCs. The specimen sequenced was CD4+ T cells from blood. These receptors were collected from a human donor with classical Hodgkin lymphoma.

The chain combines TRBV27 with TRBJ2-7; the D gene is possibly TRBD1 (5 bases). CDR1 is MNHEY, CDR2 SMNVEV, per germline (reference sequence). The ends were cut back, 2 bases at V and 3 bases at J, with 17 bases in the middle. The CDR3 runs to 16 residues. The CDR3, as DNA: TGTGCCAGCAGTTTAAGGGGCATAGGTTTCGGCTACGAGCAGTACTTC. Protein product: CASSLRGIGFGYEQYF.

The chain carries TRBV29-1 and TRBJ1-2; a weak D match, TRBD1 (6 bases). Per the germline V gene, CDR1 is SQVTM and CDR2 is ANQGSEA. This CDR3 has 11 residues. With 6 bases removed from V and 8 bases from J, the gap between germline ends came to 13 bases. CDR3 in DNA: TGCAGCGTAGGGGGGGTAGAAGGCTACACCTTC. Its protein product is CSVGGVEGYTF.

The V and J genes are TRBV7-8 and TRBJ2-3; TRBD2 agrees at 9 bases. J was trimmed by 6 bases and V by 5 bases; bases with no gene match: 9. The CDR3 length is 15 residues. The germline V gene encodes CDR1 SGHVS and CDR2 FQNEAQ. CDR3 bases: TGTGCCAGCAGCGACCTAGCGGGGCCGTGGGATACGCAGTATTTT. Amino acid sequence: CASSDLAGPWDTQYF.

This clone was observed a handful of times. This rearrangement joins TRBV27 to TRBJ1-1; 9 bases align to TRBD1. Germline V gene data show CDR1 as MNHEY and CDR2 as SMNVEV (reference sequence). The junction had 7 bases not matched to a gene; V was cut back by 5 bases and J by 9 bases. This CDR3 comprises 13 residues. The CDR3 nucleotides read TGTGCCAGCAGTACCCCGACAGGGGGAAAAGCTTTCTTT. Its translation is CASSTPTGGKAFF.

This clone was detected once. The chain uses TRBV5-1 and TRBJ2-1, with D perhaps assigned TRBD1 or TRBD2 (5 bases each). The CDR3 is 15 amino acids. Germline values: CDR1 SGHRS, CDR2 YFSETQ. V was pared by 1 base and J by 4 bases, with 12 bases between. The CDR3 reads CASSLKGDGYNEQFF. Here the CDR3 DNA reads TGCGCCAGCAGCTTGAAAGGGGACGGTTACAATGAGCAGTTCTTC.

The chain carries TRBV19 and TRBJ1-3, with no clear D. This CDR3 has 15 residues. The ends were cut back, 5 bases at V and 0 bases at J, with 11 bases in the middle. From germline, CDR1 is LNHDA and CDR2 SQIVND (reference sequence). CDR3 region: CASSYGRYSGNTIYF. In DNA form, the CDR3 reads TGTGCCAGTAGTTATGGACGATACTCTGGAAACACCATATATTTT.

This rearrangement joins TRBV5-1 to TRBJ2-2; 9 bases agree with TRBD2. The V gene's germline CDR1 is SGHRS and CDR2 YFSETQ. The CDR3 length is 15 residues. The ends lost 4 bases at V and 3 bases at J; junction bases unmatched: 4. The CDR3 region is CASSGTSYDTGELFF. In DNA form, the CDR3 reads TGCGCCAGCAGCGGGACTAGCTACGACACCGGGGAGCTGTTTTTT.

This clone was detected once. V and J are TRBV2 and TRBJ1-1; weak D call: TRBD1 (5 bases). Per germline, CDR1 SNHLY and CDR2 FYNNEI. The CDR3 is made up of 14 amino acids. V was shortened by 4 bases and J by 7 bases, with 16 bases between the two germline ends. The CDR3 sequence: CASSVEATQVEAFF. The CDR3 coding sequence is TGTGCCAGCAGTGTAGAAGCCACACAGGTTGAAGCTTTCTTT.

CDR3 DNA sequence: TGTGCCAGCAGTCCAACGGGGGCGACGCAACCGGGCGGTGGCTACACCTTC. It codes for CASSPTGATQPGGGYTF. The V call is TRBV25-1, the J call TRBJ1-2; maybe TRBD1 (6 bases). CDR3 length: 17 amino acids. V gave up 5 bases and J gave up 7 bases, with 26 bases separating them. The germline CDR1 and CDR2 sequences are MGHDK and SYGVNS.

This chain connects TRBV5-4 to TRBJ1-1; 8 nucleotides line up with TRBD1. This CDR3 is 15 amino acids long. The germline gives CDR1 SGHNT, CDR2 YYREEE (reference sequence). The junction had 5 bases not matched to a gene; V was cut back by 4 bases and J by 0 bases. The DNA of the CDR3 is TGTGCCAGCAGCCTAGGACAGGGTATGAACACTGAAGCTTTCTTT. Protein: CASSLGQGMNTEAFF.

This clone appeared once. The chain has TRBV19 and TRBJ2-5, with a weak D call TRBD2 (5 bases). The CDR3 runs 14 residues. Germline CDR1 LNHDA, CDR2 SQIVND (reference sequence). Trimming took off 6 bases at V and 5 bases at J, with 16 bases between the two ends. For the CDR3, the DNA is TGTGCCAGTAGGGCCCTCGGGCGGGCCGAGACCCAGTACTTC. This encodes CASRALGRAETQYF.

This chain links TRBV9 with TRBJ2-3; 8 bases map to TRBD1. The germline V gene has CDR1 SGDLS and CDR2 YYNGEE. This CDR3 has 15 amino acids. The junction had 8 bases not matched to a gene; V was cut back by 6 bases and J by 2 bases. CDR3 protein: CASTLTGAHTDTQYF. CDR3 coding DNA: TGTGCCAGCACCTTGACAGGGGCGCACACAGATACGCAGTATTTT.

The chain joins TRBV5-6 to TRBJ1-2; D is possibly TRBD1 (6 bases). The CDR3 sequence is 13 residues long. V lost 3 bases and J 2 bases, leaving 8 bases between the germline ends. Germline lookup yields CDR1 SGHDT and CDR2 YYEEEE. This CDR3 reads CASSSGTNYGYTF. CDR3 nucleotide sequence: TGTGCCAGCAGCTCCGGGACAAACTATGGCTACACCTTC.

V usage is TRBV6-6 and J usage is TRBJ1-2; D might be TRBD1 (5 bases). The germline gives CDR1 MNHNY, CDR2 SVGAGI (reference sequence). Deletions cut 0 bases from V and 8 bases from J, with 10 bases between. There are 13 residues in the CDR3. This chain's CDR3 is CASSYSQGAGYTF. The CDR3 DNA is TGTGCCAGCAGTTACTCGCAAGGGGCGGGCTACACCTTC.

This chain joins TRBV7-8 and TRBJ1-1; 7 bases fit TRBD1. CDR3 length equals 13 residues. J gave up 3 bases and V 5 bases, and 3 bases lay outside the gene matches. The germline CDR1 and CDR2 sequences are SGHVS and FQNEAQ. The CDR3 DNA sequence: TGTGCCAGCAGCCGGGACAGAGACACTGAAGCTTTCTTT. Translated, it gives CASSRDRDTEAFF.

This chain uses TRBV28 with TRBJ1-4; D might be TRBD1 (5 bases). V lost 6 bases to trimming and J lost 7 bases, with 15 bases between them. This CDR3 has 14 amino acids. CDR1 is MDHEN, CDR2 SYDVKM, per germline. CDR3 protein: CASSTVQGSEKLFF. The DNA of the CDR3 is TGTGCCAGCAGCACCGTTCAGGGTAGTGAAAAACTGTTTTTT.

V usage is TRBV2 and J usage is TRBJ2-5; the match to TRBD2 covers 8 bases. The V gene's germline CDR1 is SNHLY and CDR2 FYNNEI. V lost 3 bases and J lost 5; bases outside the gene matches: 5. The CDR3 is 14 amino acids. CDR3 nucleotides: TGTGCCAGCAGTGACGGGACTAGAGGCGAGACCCAGTACTTC. It codes for CASSDGTRGETQYF.

This rearrangement joins TRBV27 to TRBJ2-3, with 11 bases that match TRBD2. Germline V CDR1 and CDR2: MNHEY, SMNVEV (reference sequence). The length of the CDR3 is 16 residues. V lost 4 bases to trimming and J lost 7 bases; unmatched junction nucleotides: 10. The CDR3 region is CASSSSLAGGPYTQYF. CDR3 DNA: TGTGCCAGCAGTTCTTCCTTAGCGGGAGGGCCTTATACGCAGTATTTT.

The chain combines TRBV6-6 with TRBJ2-7; D tentatively reads TRBD1 or TRBD2 (6 bases each). V lost 7 bases to trimming and J lost 3 bases, with 16 bases between them. The CDR3 is made up of 14 amino acids. Germline V gene data show CDR1 as MNHNY and CDR2 as SVGAGI (reference sequence). The CDR3 loop is CASIGGSGYYEQYF. The CDR3, as DNA: TGTGCCAGCATAGGGGGGTCAGGGTACTACGAGCAGTACTTC.

This clone was seen a single time. This rearrangement joins TRBV5-4 to TRBJ2-1; 8 nucleotides match TRBD2. The CDR3 is made up of 13 amino acids. Losses at the gene ends were 3 bases for V and 9 bases for J; bases not matched to a gene: 5. CDR1 and CDR2 (germline): SGHNT, YYREEE (reference sequence). CDR3 DNA: TGTGCCAGCAGCTCACAGGCGGGGGGTGAGCAGTTCTTC. This encodes CASSSQAGGEQFF.

This chain connects TRBV11-3 to TRBJ2-2, with 11 bases aligning to TRBD2. The V segment lost 0 bases and the J segment 1 base; nucleotides outside the gene matches: 7. CDR1 SGHNT and CDR2 YENEEA come from the germline V gene. This CDR3 spans 19 amino acids. CDR3 nucleotide sequence: TGTGCCAGCAGCTTAGATTCTCCAGGACTAGCGGGGAACACCGGGGAGCTGTTTTTT. Its protein product is CASSLDSPGLAGNTGELFF.

The genes are TRBV6-1 and TRBJ1-1, with 7 positions matching TRBD1. Germline V CDR1 and CDR2: MNHNS, SASEGT. The CDR3 has 15 residues. With 4 bases clipped from V and 5 bases from J, the junction kept 10 bases outside the gene matches. Here the CDR3 DNA reads TGTGCCAGCAGTGCCCGACAGGGACTGGAAACTGAAGCTTTCTTT. This sequence encodes CASSARQGLETEAFF.

The chain uses TRBV19 and TRBJ1-3, with a possible D match to TRBD1 (6 bases). Germline V gene data show CDR1 as LNHDA and CDR2 as SQIVND (reference sequence). The ends were cut back, 7 bases at V and 1 base at J, with 14 bases in the middle. The CDR3 extends over 15 amino acids. Here the CDR3 DNA reads TGTGCCAGTAACCCGGACAGTAAGTCTGGAAACACCATATATTTT. Protein sequence: CASNPDSKSGNTIYF.

The chain joins TRBV13 to TRBJ2-7; TRBD1 matches 8 bases. The CDR3 contains 13 residues. The germline V gene encodes CDR1 PRHDT and CDR2 FYEKMQ (reference sequence). Trimming took 5 bases from V and 6 from J; bases not matched to a gene: 6. The CDR3 coding sequence is TGTGCCAGCAGCATCAGGGGGCGCCCCGAGCAGTACTTC. This codes for CASSIRGRPEQYF.

This rearrangement joins TRBV18 to TRBJ1-2; D call uncertain. The CDR3 sequence is 15 residues long. The V end was cut by 1 base, the J end by 8 bases, with 17 bases between. The germline gives CDR1 KGHSH, CDR2 LQKENI. CDR3 DNA sequence: TGTGCCAGCTCACCACTTTTCGGCATCTCCTCGGGCTACACCTTC. Residues: CASSPLFGISSGYTF.

V gene TRBV9 combines with J gene TRBJ1-1; TRBD1 is a possible D gene (5 bases). The V gene lost 2 bases and the J gene lost 1 base, with 12 bases spanning the gap. Germline values: CDR1 SGDLS, CDR2 YYNGEE. CDR3 length equals 15 residues. CDR3 in DNA: TGTGCCAGCAGCGTCGGGACGACAGCGAACACTGAAGCTTTCTTT. This codes for CASSVGTTANTEAFF.

V usage is TRBV5-1 and J usage is TRBJ2-2; D gene unclear. The V end was cut by 2 bases, the J end by 0 bases, with 8 bases between. This CDR3 spans 15 amino acids. CDR1 SGHRS and CDR2 YFSETQ come from the germline V gene. CDR3 protein: CASSFLPTNTGELFF. The CDR3 DNA reads TGCGCCAGCAGCTTCTTACCGACGAACACCGGGGAGCTGTTTTTT.